The clone carrying this TCR beta chain was seen only a few times. This sample was taken from a study of blood T cell repertoires in COVID-19. Study as a whole: T cells, B-cell-depleted T cells, or PBMCs supplied cDNA or gDNA.

As processed by the authors: Amplified reference gene primers provided the basis for estimating nucleated cell counts. Profiled with immunoSEQ multiplex PCR; TCRdb holds only in-frame clones, not every one. The DNA was the basis for D and trimming; V, J and clone size are from that table. The table shows 280,000 or so clones, with roughly 89% occurring only once. The junction had 7 bases not matched to a gene; V was cut back by 2 bases and J by 14 bases. The CDR3 has 13 amino acids. Germline loops: CDR1 SGHTA, CDR2 FQGNSA. The sequencing input was PBMCs or T cells enriched from blood (not recorded which). The sequence was obtained from a woman in her thirties or forties who had recovered from COVID-19. This sequence joins TRBV7-2 and TRBJ2-1; 9 bases are a match to TRBD1. CDR3 loop: CASSLTDRGKEFF. DNA of the CDR3: TGTGCCAGCAGCTTAACAGACAGGGGGAAAGAGTTCTTC.